A single sample is the source of the 32 T cell receptor beta chains below, sequenced in a study of blood T cell repertoires in COVID-19. The repertoire was sequenced with immunoSEQ multiplex PCR; TCRdb's copy has only in-frame clones and lacks some. The repertoire includes over 200,000 clones, 80% to 85% of them detected once, and around 4.7% sits in the top ten. Sequencing was done on a sample of peripheral blood. These receptors all come from a human donor in a cohort sampled during active COVID-19.

The rearrangement uses TRBV18 and TRBJ2-2; 7 bases fit TRBD1. Germline trimming cut 4 bases from V and 4 bases from J; bases unmatched to any gene: 0. The germline CDR1 and CDR2 sequences are KGHSH and LQKENI. The CDR3 extends over 13 amino acids. The CDR3 region is CASSQGATGELFF. For the CDR3, the DNA is TGTGCCAGCTCACAGGGGGCCACCGGGGAGCTGTTTTTT.

V is TRBV6-5 and J is TRBJ2-7; TRBD1 aligns across 8 bases. The CDR3 has 13 residues. J was trimmed by 2 bases and V by 6 bases; bases with no gene match: 3. CDR1 is MNHEY, CDR2 SVGAGI, per germline. For the CDR3, the DNA is TGTGCCAGCAGACGGACAGGGACCTACGAGCAGTACTTC. The encoded protein is CASRRTGTYEQYF.

The chain links TRBV6-1 to TRBJ2-1; 16 bases are a match to TRBD2. Germline CDR1 MNHNS, CDR2 SASEGT. V dropped 4 bases and J dropped 6; count of bases not matched to a gene: 3. The CDR3 is 16 amino acids. CDR3 nucleotides: TGTGCCAGCAGTGGGGGACTAGCGGGAGGGGGCAATGAGCAGTTCTTC. Its protein is CASSGGLAGGGNEQFF.

In this sample, this clone turned up a few times. The rearrangement joins TRBV7-3 to TRBJ2-7; 9 bases are shared with TRBD1. Germline CDR1 is SGHTA and CDR2 is FQGTGA. The V and J ends lost 5 bases and 3 bases, in that order; junction bases with no gene match: 8. This CDR3 has 15 amino acids. CDR3 amino acids: CASSPEGTGIYEQYF. The CDR3 coding sequence is TGTGCCAGCAGCCCAGAGGGGACAGGGATCTACGAGCAGTACTTC.

V is TRBV5-5 and J is TRBJ1-5; maybe TRBD1 (6 bases). CDR3 length: 16 amino acids. CDR1 is SGHKS, CDR2 YYEKEE, per germline (reference sequence). The germline V and J ends were trimmed by 5 bases and 6 bases, with 21 bases remaining between them. CDR3 nucleotide sequence: TGTGCCAGCAGGAAAAAGATAACAGGGTTGGCTCAGCCCCAGCATTTT. It is translated as CASRKKITGLAQPQHF.

The rearrangement uses TRBV27 and TRBJ2-2; 9 bases are shared with TRBD2. The J segment lost 2 bases and the V segment lost 2 bases, leaving 3 bases of the junction unmatched. The CDR3 loop spans 16 amino acids. From germline, CDR1 is MNHEY and CDR2 SMNVEV (reference sequence). The CDR3 here is CASSLPTSGNTGELFF. As DNA, the CDR3 is TGTGCCAGCAGTTTACCGACTAGCGGCAACACCGGGGAGCTGTTTTTT.

The chain employs TRBV19 and TRBJ1-2; D unresolved. Germline values: CDR1 LNHDA, CDR2 SQIVND (reference sequence). V was pared by 3 bases and J by 8 bases, with 16 bases between. This CDR3 is 14 amino acids long. CDR3 in amino acids: CASSISDTDLGYTF. CDR3 bases: TGTGCCAGTAGTATTTCCGACACGGACTTGGGCTACACCTTC.

J is TRBJ2-7 and V is TRBV19, with TRBD2 matching 9 bases. V trimming: 6 bases; J trimming: 3 bases; junction bases outside the gene matches: 9. CDR3 length: 15 residues. Per germline, CDR1 LNHDA and CDR2 SQIVND (reference sequence). The CDR3 DNA follows: TGTGCCAGTAGCCCATCGGCGGGAGGGTTCTACGAGCAGTACTTC. Protein sequence: CASSPSAGGFYEQYF.

The V call is TRBV6-1, the J call TRBJ2-2; 8 bases align to TRBD2. Germline V gene lookup returns CDR1 MNHNS and CDR2 SASEGT. Trimming cost V 2 bases and J 3 bases; bases outside gene matches: 20. CDR3 length equals 21 residues. DNA of the CDR3: TGTGCCAGCAGTGAAAAACTTCGGCGGCTTTTGGGCGGGAGGTACACCGGGGAGCTGTTTTTT. Translation: CASSEKLRRLLGGRYTGELFF.

Only one count was recorded for this clone. The rearrangement uses TRBV27 and TRBJ1-3, with D perhaps TRBD1 (5 bases). CDR1 MNHEY and CDR2 SMNVEV come from the germline V gene (reference sequence). This CDR3 has 15 residues. Trimming pared 5 bases from V and 0 bases from J, leaving 11 bases between. The CDR3 bases are TGTGCCAGCAGTCCACAGGTTTTCTCTGGAAACACCATATATTTT. Its translation is CASSPQVFSGNTIYF.

The chain recombines TRBV5-4 with TRBJ2-7; 8 positions agree with TRBD1. Germline loops: CDR1 SGHNT, CDR2 YYREEE (reference sequence). The CDR3 totals 15 residues. Trimming at V came to 3 bases and at J to 5 bases, leaving 10 bases not matched to a gene. The CDR3 DNA reads TGTGCCAGCAGCTCAAAGACAGGGGCGGTCCACGAGCAGTACTTC. Translation: CASSSKTGAVHEQYF.

This chain joins TRBV6-5 and TRBJ1-3; D ambiguous. The CDR3 totals 15 residues. V was clipped by 6 bases and J by 0 bases, with 12 bases between them. Germline values: CDR1 MNHEY, CDR2 SVGAGI. CDR3 sequence (DNA): TGTGCCAGCAGCCTTTTTCCCTTCTCTGGAAACACCATATATTTT. This translates into CASSLFPFSGNTIYF.

This chain joins TRBV28 and TRBJ1-1; the match to TRBD1 covers 8 bases. V shed 5 bases and J 8 bases; nucleotides not matched to a gene: 22. This CDR3 is built from 18 residues. Germline CDR1 is MDHEN and CDR2 is SYDVKM. The CDR3 coding sequence is TGTGCCAGCAGTGGCGTCAGCTCCTGGGGGACAGGCTGGGTCGAAGCTTTCTTT. It codes for CASSGVSSWGTGWVEAFF.

The chain carries TRBV7-8 and TRBJ2-7, with D tentatively TRBD1 (5 bases). V was clipped by 2 bases and J by 2 bases, with 10 bases between them. CDR3 size: 14 residues. Germline V gene sequence: CDR1 SGHVS, CDR2 FQNEAQ. CDR3: CASSLRQNTYEQYF. For the CDR3, the DNA is TGTGCCAGCAGCTTAAGACAGAACACCTACGAGCAGTACTTC.

The CDR3 is CASSSRQALAFF. CDR3 DNA sequence: TGTGCCAGCAGTTCTCGACAGGCTTTAGCTTTCTTT. This chain joins TRBV12-3 or TRBV12-4 and TRBJ1-1, with D perhaps matching TRBD1 (6 bases). With 4 bases removed from V and 10 bases from J, the gap between germline ends came to 13 bases. The CDR3 runs 12 residues.

CDR3 loop: CASSPSAGGLKDGELFF. The CDR3 DNA is TGTGCCAGCAGCCCCAGTGCGGGAGGTCTTAAGGACGGGGAGCTGTTTTTT. The chain has TRBV9 and TRBJ2-2; 8 bases align to TRBD2. The CDR3 contains 17 residues. J was trimmed by 7 bases and V by 4 bases; bases with no gene match: 15. Germline CDR1 SGDLS, CDR2 YYNGEE.

This clone occurred a few times. The V and J genes are TRBV19 and TRBJ1-2; 8 bases match TRBD1. The CDR3 consists of 14 residues. J lost 4 bases, V lost 8 bases, and 9 bases had no gene match. From germline, CDR1 is LNHDA and CDR2 SQIVND (reference sequence). The CDR3 sequence is CASATRGQGYGYTF. In DNA, the CDR3 is TGTGCCAGTGCAACCAGAGGACAGGGCTATGGCTACACCTTC.

This clone was observed a few times. The chain recombines TRBV6-6 with TRBJ2-7, with 12 bases that match TRBD1. CDR3 length: 15 residues. V shed 8 bases, J shed 5 bases, and the junction held 10 bases outside the gene matches. The V gene's germline CDR1 is MNHNY and CDR2 SVGAGI (reference sequence). For the CDR3, the DNA is TGTGCCAGCTTCACCACCGGGACAGGGGGCCACGAGCAGTACTTC. Encoded protein: CASFTTGTGGHEQYF.

The V call is TRBV5-1, the J call TRBJ2-5, with TRBD2 as a possible D gene (6 bases). CDR1 is SGHRS and CDR2 is YFSETQ in the germline V gene. The CDR3 is made up of 14 amino acids. Deletions cut 3 bases from V and 9 bases from J, with 18 bases between. CDR3 DNA: TGCGCCAGCAGCTCCTCGGCAGCCCGGAGGGCCCAGTACTTC. Protein sequence: CASSSSAARRAQYF. Using reference TRBV5-1 and TRBJ2-5 for the parts outside the CDR3, the full variable domain is KAGVTQTPRYLIKTRGQQVTLSCSPISGHRSVSWYQQTPGQGLQFLFEYFSETQRNKGNFPGRFSGRQFSNSRSEMNVSTLELGDSALYLCASSSSAARRAQYFGPGTRLLVL.

The chain joins TRBV10-3 to TRBJ2-7; the match to TRBD1 covers 11 bases. J lost 5 bases, V lost 6 bases, and 3 bases had no gene match. This CDR3 comprises 13 residues. Germline CDR1 and CDR2: ENHRY and SYGVKD. DNA for the CDR3: TGTGCCATCAGGGGGACAGGGGGACACGAGCAGTACTTC. Translation gives CAIRGTGGHEQYF.

The V call is TRBV24-1, the J call TRBJ1-4; 9 bases agree with TRBD1. The V and J ends lost 3 bases and 2 bases, in that order; junction bases with no gene match: 6. Per germline, CDR1 KGHDR and CDR2 SFDVKD. This CDR3 has 17 residues. The chain's CDR3 is CATSDGTGIGTNEKLFF. The CDR3 bases are TGTGCCACCAGTGATGGGACAGGGATTGGGACTAATGAAAAACTGTTTTTT.

The chain uses TRBV19 and TRBJ2-1; 12 bases fit TRBD2. Unmatched junction bases numbered 8, after V lost 7 bases and J lost 7 bases. The CDR3 length is 15 residues. Germline assignment: CDR1 LNHDA and CDR2 SQIVND (reference sequence). The CDR3 DNA sequence: TGTGCCAGTACCATGACTAGCGGGAGCTTTAATGAGCAGTTCTTC. Its protein product is CASTMTSGSFNEQFF.

DNA for the CDR3: TGTGCCAGTAGACAGACAGGGCCTAGCACAGATACGCAGTATTTT. Its translation: CASRQTGPSTDTQYF. The chain carries TRBV19 and TRBJ2-3, with 7 bases that match TRBD1. Germline loops: CDR1 LNHDA, CDR2 SQIVND (reference sequence). The CDR3 is 15 amino acids. Trimming at V came to 6 bases and at J to 0 bases, leaving 6 bases not matched to a gene.

The CDR3 bases are TGTGCCAGCGGGGCGGGGCCCACGGAGACCCAGTACTTC. Translating it yields CASGAGPTETQYF. V usage is TRBV28 and J usage is TRBJ2-5, with D tentatively TRBD2 (6 bases). V lost 8 bases and J 5 bases, leaving 15 bases between the germline ends. Germline CDR1 and CDR2: MDHEN and SYDVKM. The CDR3 consists of 13 residues.

This sequence joins TRBV2 and TRBJ2-3, with TRBD2 as a possible D gene (7 bases). Trimming removed 7 bases at V and 4 bases at J, with 15 bases between. The CDR3 runs 14 residues. In germline, CDR1 is SNHLY, CDR2 FYNNEI. The CDR3 sequence is CASKREGVADTQYF. CDR3 sequence (DNA): TGTGCCAGCAAGAGGGAGGGGGTCGCAGATACGCAGTATTTT.

The chain carries TRBV29-1 and TRBJ2-5; D not certain. The CDR3 extends over 15 amino acids. With 4 bases removed from V and 0 bases from J, the gap between germline ends came to 15 bases. Germline V gene lookup returns CDR1 SQVTM and CDR2 ANQGSEA. The CDR3 here is CSVVILMTYQETQYF. CDR3 sequence (DNA): TGCAGCGTTGTAATTTTGATGACTTACCAAGAGACCCAGTACTTC.

V and J are TRBV7-6 and TRBJ2-5, with TRBD1 matching over 8 bases. This CDR3 is 14 amino acids long. CDR1 SGHVS and CDR2 FNYEAQ come from the germline V gene. V lost 5 bases, J lost 4 bases, and 6 bases stayed unmatched. The CDR3 protein is CASSPDRGRETQYF. For the CDR3, the DNA is TGTGCCAGCAGCCCCGACAGGGGAAGAGAGACCCAGTACTTC.

The chain uses TRBV24-1 and TRBJ2-1; no clear D. The CDR3 runs 15 residues. Germline V lookup: CDR1 KGHDR, CDR2 SFDVKD. V lost 5 bases, J lost 0 bases, and 10 bases lay in between. CDR3: CATSAPGASYNEQFF. For the CDR3, the DNA is TGTGCCACCAGTGCCCCCGGAGCCTCCTACAATGAGCAGTTCTTC.

This clone was counted only a few times. This sample also contains other DNA sequences that code for the same CDR3. J is TRBJ2-5 and V is TRBV28; 9 bases map to TRBD1. The length of the CDR3 is 15 residues. Per the germline V gene, CDR1 is MDHEN and CDR2 is SYDVKM. Losses at the gene ends were 1 base for V and 3 bases for J; bases not matched to a gene: 3. The CDR3, as DNA: TGTGCCAGCAGTTTATTACAGGGGGCTAAAGAGACCCAGTACTTC. Its protein is CASSLLQGAKETQYF.

V usage is TRBV19 and J usage is TRBJ2-1, with D hard to call. CDR1 is LNHDA, CDR2 SQIVND, per germline (reference sequence). This CDR3 comprises 13 residues. V was pared by 3 bases and J by 7 bases, with 10 bases between. The CDR3 DNA is TGTGCCAGTAGTATGTCTAGTTTAAATGAGCAGTTCTTC. Protein product: CASSMSSLNEQFF.

V usage is TRBV9 and J usage is TRBJ2-5, with D maybe TRBD1 (6 bases). CDR1 and CDR2 (germline): SGDLS, YYNGEE. There are 12 residues in the CDR3. Trimming left V 3 bases short and J 7 bases short, with 10 bases between. CDR3 nucleotides: TGTGCCAGCAGCGCAGGGGTAGGGACCCAGTACTTC. Translation: CASSAGVGTQYF.

V gene TRBV28 combines with J gene TRBJ2-7, with D possibly matching TRBD1 (5 bases). The CDR3 sequence is 13 residues long. Germline CDR1 and CDR2: MDHEN and SYDVKM. V was clipped by 6 bases and J by 6 bases, with 15 bases between them. DNA for the CDR3: TGTGCCAGCAGAGGGGCTGGCCTAGGCGAGCAGTACTTC. Residues: CASRGAGLGEQYF.